This T cell receptor (beta chain) was sequenced in a study of blood T cells in healthy people across ages. V dropped 0 bases and J dropped 4 bases, with 14 bases sitting between them. The CDR3 totals 16 residues. Germline V gene data show CDR1 as SEHNR and CDR2 as FQNEAQ (reference sequence). The second PCR ran roughly 6 to 11 cycles with a sample-barcoded 5' primer and J-beta primers. TCRdb redid the calling of the 5' RACE reads with MiXCR, one entry per CDR3 protein. The repertoire consists of more than 800,000 distinct CDR3 sequences, with under 30% occurring once and the leading ten covering approximately 15%. This clonotype was counted at least ten times.

Sample: blood. The rearrangement uses TRBV7-9 and TRBJ2-3, with D perhaps matching TRBD1 or TRBD2 (5 bases each). The sequence came from an elderly woman in good health. Here the CDR3 DNA reads TGTGCCAGCAGCTTAGCGAACGACCAGGGAGCAGATACGCAGTATTTT. Its protein is CASSLANDQGADTQYF.